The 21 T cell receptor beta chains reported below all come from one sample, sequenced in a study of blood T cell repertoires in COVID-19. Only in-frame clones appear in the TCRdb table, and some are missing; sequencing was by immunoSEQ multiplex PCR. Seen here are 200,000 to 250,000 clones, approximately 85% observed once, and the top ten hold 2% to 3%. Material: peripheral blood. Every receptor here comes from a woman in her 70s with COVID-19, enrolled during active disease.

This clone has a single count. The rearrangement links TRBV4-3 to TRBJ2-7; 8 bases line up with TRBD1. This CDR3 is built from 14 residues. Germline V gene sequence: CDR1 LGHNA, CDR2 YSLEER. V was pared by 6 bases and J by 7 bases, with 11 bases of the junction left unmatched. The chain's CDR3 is CASRPSTGAGEQYF. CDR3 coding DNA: TGCGCCAGCAGACCTTCGACAGGGGCGGGGGAGCAGTACTTC.

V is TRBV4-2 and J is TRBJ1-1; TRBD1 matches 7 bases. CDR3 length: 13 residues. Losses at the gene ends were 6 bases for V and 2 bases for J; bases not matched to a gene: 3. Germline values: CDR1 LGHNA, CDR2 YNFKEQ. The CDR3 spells CASSRTGNTEAFF. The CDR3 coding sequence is TGTGCCAGCAGTAGGACAGGAAACACTGAAGCTTTCTTT.

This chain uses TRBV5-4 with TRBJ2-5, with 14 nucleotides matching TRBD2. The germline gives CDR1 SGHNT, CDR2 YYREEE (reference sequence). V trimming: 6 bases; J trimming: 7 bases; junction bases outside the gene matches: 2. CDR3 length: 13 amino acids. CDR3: CASTGTSGRTQYF. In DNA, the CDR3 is TGTGCCAGCACCGGGACTAGCGGGAGGACCCAGTACTTC.

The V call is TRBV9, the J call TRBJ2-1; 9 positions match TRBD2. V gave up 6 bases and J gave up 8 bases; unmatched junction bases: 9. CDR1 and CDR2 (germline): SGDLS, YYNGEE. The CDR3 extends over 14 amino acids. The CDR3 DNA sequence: TGTGCCAGCAACGCAGCGGGGGGCGGCTATGAGCAGTTCTTC. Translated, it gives CASNAAGGGYEQFF.

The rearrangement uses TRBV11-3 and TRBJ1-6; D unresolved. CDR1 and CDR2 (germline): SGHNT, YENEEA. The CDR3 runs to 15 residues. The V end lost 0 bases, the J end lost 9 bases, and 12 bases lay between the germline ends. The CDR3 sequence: CASSLENLGSSPLHF. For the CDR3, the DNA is TGTGCCAGCAGCTTAGAGAACCTGGGCAGTTCACCCCTCCACTTT.

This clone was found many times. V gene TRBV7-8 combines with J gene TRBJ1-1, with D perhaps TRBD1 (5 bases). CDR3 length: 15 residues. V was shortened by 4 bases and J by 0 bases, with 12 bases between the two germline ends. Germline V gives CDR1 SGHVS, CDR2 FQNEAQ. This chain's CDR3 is CASSYWGSMNTEAFF. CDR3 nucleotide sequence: TGTGCCAGCAGCTACTGGGGCTCCATGAACACTGAAGCTTTCTTT.

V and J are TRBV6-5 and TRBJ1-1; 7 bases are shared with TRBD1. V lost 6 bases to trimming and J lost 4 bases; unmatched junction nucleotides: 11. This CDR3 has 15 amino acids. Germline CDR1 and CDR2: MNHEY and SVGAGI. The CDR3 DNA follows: TGTGCCAGCAGCGCAAGCGACAGGGCGAGCACTGAAGCTTTCTTT. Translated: CASSASDRASTEAFF.

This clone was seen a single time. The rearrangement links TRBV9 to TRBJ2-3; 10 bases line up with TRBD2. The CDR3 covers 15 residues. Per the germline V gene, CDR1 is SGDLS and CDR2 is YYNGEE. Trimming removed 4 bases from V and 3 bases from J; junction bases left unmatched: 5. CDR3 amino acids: CASSIGLAVTDTQYF. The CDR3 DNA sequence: TGTGCCAGCAGCATCGGACTAGCGGTTACAGATACGCAGTATTTT.

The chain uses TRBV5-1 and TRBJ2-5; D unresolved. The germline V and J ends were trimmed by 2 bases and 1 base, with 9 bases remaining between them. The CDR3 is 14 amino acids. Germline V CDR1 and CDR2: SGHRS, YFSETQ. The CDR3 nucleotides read TGCGCCAGCAGCTTACGATCCGGCCAAGAGACCCAGTACTTC. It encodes CASSLRSGQETQYF.

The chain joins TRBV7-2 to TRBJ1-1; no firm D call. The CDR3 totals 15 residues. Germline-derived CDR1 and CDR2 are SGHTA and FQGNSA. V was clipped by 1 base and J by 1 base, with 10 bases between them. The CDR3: CASSLEEGSNTEAFF. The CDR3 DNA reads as TGTGCCAGCAGCTTAGAGGAGGGCTCGAACACTGAAGCTTTCTTT. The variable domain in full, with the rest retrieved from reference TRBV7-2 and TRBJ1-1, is GAGVSQSPSNKVTEKGKDVELRCDPISGHTALYWYRQSLGQGLEFLIYFQGNSAPDKSGLPSDRFSAERTGGSVSTLTIQRTQQEDSAVYLCASSLEEGSNTEAFFGQGTRLTVV.

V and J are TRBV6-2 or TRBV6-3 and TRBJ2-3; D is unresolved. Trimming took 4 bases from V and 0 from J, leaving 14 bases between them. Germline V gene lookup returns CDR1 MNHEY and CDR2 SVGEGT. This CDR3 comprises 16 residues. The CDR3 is CASSSRLGSSTDTQYF. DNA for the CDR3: TGTGCCAGCAGTTCCCGACTGGGTTCTAGCACAGATACGCAGTATTTT.

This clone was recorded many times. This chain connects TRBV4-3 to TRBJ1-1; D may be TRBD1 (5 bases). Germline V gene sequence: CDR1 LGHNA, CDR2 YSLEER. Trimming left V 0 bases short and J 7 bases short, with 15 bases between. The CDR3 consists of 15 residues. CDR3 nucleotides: TGCGCCAGCAGCCAAGATGCGGGGCAGGGTAATGAAGCTTTCTTT. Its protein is CASSQDAGQGNEAFF.

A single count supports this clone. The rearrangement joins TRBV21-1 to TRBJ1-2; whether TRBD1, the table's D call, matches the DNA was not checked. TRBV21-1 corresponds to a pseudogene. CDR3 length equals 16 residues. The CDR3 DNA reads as TGTGCCAGCAGAAAAACGCTCGGACAAGAGAACTATGGCTACACCTTC. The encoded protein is CASRKTLGQENYGYTF.

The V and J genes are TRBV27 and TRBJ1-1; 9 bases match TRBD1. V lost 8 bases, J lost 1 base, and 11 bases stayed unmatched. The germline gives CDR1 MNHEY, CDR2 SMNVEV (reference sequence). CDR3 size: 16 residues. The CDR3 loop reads CASGDRVSGTNTEAFF. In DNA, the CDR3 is TGTGCCAGCGGGGACAGGGTCAGCGGAACGAACACTGAAGCTTTCTTT.

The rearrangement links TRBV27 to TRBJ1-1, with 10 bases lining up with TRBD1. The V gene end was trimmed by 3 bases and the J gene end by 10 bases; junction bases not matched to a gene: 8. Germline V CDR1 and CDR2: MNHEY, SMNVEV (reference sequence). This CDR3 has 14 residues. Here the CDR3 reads CASSFLGQGSPAFF. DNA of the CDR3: TGTGCCAGCAGTTTTTTGGGACAGGGGTCTCCAGCTTTCTTT.

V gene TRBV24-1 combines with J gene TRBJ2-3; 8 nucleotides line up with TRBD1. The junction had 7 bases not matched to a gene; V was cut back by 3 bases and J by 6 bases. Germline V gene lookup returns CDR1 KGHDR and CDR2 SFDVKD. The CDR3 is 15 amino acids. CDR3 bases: TGTGCCACCAGTGATCGGACAGGGAGAGGGGATACGCAGTATTTT. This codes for CATSDRTGRGDTQYF.

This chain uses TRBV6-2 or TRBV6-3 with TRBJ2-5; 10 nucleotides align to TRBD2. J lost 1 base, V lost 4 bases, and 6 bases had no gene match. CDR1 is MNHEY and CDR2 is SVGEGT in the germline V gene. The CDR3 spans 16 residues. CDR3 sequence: CASSSGLAGGQETQYF. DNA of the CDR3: TGTGCCAGCAGTTCGGGATTAGCGGGGGGCCAAGAGACCCAGTACTTC.

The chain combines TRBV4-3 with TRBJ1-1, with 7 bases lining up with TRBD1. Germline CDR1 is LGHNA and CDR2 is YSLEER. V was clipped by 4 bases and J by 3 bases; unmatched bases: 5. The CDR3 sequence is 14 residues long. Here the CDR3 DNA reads TGCGCCAGCAGCCTGTATACAGGGGACACTGAAGCTTTCTTT. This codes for CASSLYTGDTEAFF.

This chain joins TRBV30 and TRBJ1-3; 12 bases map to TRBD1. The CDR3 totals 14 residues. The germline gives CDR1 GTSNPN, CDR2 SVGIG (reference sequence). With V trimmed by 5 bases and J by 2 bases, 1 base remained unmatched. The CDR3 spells CAWGTGGPGNTIYF. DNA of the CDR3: TGTGCCTGGGGGACAGGGGGCCCTGGAAACACCATATATTTT.

CDR3 protein: CASGGVLVYGYTF. CDR3 bases: TGTGCCAGCGGGGGGGTTCTCGTCTATGGCTACACCTTC. The genes are TRBV6-5 and TRBJ1-2, with D possibly matching TRBD1 (5 bases). V lost 8 bases and J lost 4, with 14 bases in between. Germline lookup yields CDR1 MNHEY and CDR2 SVGAGI. CDR3 size: 13 residues.

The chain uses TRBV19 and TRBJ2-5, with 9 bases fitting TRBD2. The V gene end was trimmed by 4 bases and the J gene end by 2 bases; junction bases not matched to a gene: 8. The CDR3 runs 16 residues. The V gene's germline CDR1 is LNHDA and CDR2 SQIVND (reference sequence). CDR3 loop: CASSKPQRGAQETQYF. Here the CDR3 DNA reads TGTGCCAGTAGTAAGCCCCAGCGGGGGGCTCAAGAGACCCAGTACTTC.